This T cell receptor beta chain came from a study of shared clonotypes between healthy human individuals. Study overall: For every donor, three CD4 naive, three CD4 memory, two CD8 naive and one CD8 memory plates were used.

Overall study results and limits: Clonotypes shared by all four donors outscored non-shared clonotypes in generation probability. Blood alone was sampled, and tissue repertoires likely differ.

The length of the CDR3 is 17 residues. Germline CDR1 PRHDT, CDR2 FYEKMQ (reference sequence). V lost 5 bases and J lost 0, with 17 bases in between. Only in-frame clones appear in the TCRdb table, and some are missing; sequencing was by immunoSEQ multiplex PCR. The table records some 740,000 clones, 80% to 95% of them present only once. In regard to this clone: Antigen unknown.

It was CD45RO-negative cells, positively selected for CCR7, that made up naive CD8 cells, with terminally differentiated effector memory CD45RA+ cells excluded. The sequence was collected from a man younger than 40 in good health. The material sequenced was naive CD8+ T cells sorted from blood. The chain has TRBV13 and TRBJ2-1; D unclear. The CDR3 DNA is TGTGCCAGCAGCCCTCAGTTCCCTTCCAGCTCCTACAATGAGCAGTTCTTC. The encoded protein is CASSPQFPSSSYNEQFF. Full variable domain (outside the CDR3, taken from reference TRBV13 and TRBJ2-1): AAGVIQSPRHLIKEKRETATLKCYPIPRHDTVYWYQQGPGQDPQFLISFYEKMQSDKGSIPDRFSAQQFSDYHSELNMSSLELGDSALYFCASSPQFPSSSYNEQFFGPGTRLTVL.